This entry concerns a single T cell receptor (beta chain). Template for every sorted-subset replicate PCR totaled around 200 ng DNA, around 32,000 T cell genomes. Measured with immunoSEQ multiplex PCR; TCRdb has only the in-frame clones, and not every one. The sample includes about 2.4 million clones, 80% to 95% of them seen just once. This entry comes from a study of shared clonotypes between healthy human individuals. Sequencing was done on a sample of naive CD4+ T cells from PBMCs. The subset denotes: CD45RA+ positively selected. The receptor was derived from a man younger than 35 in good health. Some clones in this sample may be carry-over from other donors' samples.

The CDR3 DNA reads TGCGCCAGCTTCTCGGCTGTTTCAGATACGCAGTATTTT. This codes for CASFSAVSDTQYF. This chain uses TRBV5-1 with TRBJ2-3; D is unresolved. Germline values: CDR1 SGHRS, CDR2 YFSETQ. The V gene lost 7 bases and the J gene lost 4 bases, with 13 bases spanning the gap. CDR3 length: 13 residues.